The 27 T cell receptor beta chains in this list originate from one sample, sequenced in a study of CD8 T cells in Susac syndrome (dated by TCRdb to about 2019). Library method: the immunoSEQ multiplex PCR assay. RNA was extracted using the RNeasy kit, and roughly 0.45 to 1 ug of the RNA was reverse transcribed with random hexamers. The public sequencing data were trimmed at Q25 with fastp and processed into clonotypes with MiXCR by TCRdb, which kept only in-frame beta chains. For every CDR3 protein sequence, its rows merge into one entry that carries the most common genes and DNA. The sample has roughly 180,000 distinct CDR3 sequences on record, about 94% of them singletons. Of the sample, about 0.1% is held by the ten largest clones. The sequenced sample was CD4+ T cells from PBMCs. The receptor set was obtained from a human donor in good health.

The chain joins TRBV7-3 to TRBJ2-1, with D perhaps assigned TRBD1 or TRBD2 (5 bases each). Germline CDR1 is SGHTA and CDR2 is FQGTGA. The CDR3 totals 13 residues. The ends were cut back, 1 base at V and 8 bases at J, with 9 bases in the middle. The CDR3 sequence is CASSLNRRHEQFF. Here the CDR3 DNA reads TGTGCCAGCAGCTTAAACAGGAGGCATGAGCAGTTCTTC.

The sample holds one count of this clonotype. This rearrangement joins TRBV6-6 to TRBJ2-3; possible D gene TRBD2, 6 bases. Between the trimmed V and J ends, which lost 7 bases and 0 bases, there was a span of 14 bases. CDR3 length equals 15 residues. Germline CDR1 is MNHNY and CDR2 is SVGAGI (reference sequence). Here the CDR3 reads CASTRGGLSTDTQYF. In DNA form, the CDR3 reads TGTGCCAGCACCAGAGGAGGGTTGAGCACAGATACGCAGTATTTT.

This chain joins TRBV18 and TRBJ2-7; D call uncertain. Between the trimmed V and J ends, which lost 0 bases and 1 base, there was a span of 7 bases. CDR1 and CDR2 (germline): KGHSH, LQKENI. CDR3 length: 14 residues. CDR3 region: CASSPPRTSYEQYF. In nucleotides, the CDR3 is TGTGCCAGCTCACCACCGAGGACGTCCTACGAGCAGTACTTC. The variable domain in full, with the rest retrieved from reference TRBV18 and TRBJ2-7, is NAGVMQNPRHLVRRRGQEARLRCSPMKGHSHVYWYRQLPEEGLKFMVYLQKENIIDESGMPKERFSAEFPKEGPSILRIQQVVRGDSAAYFCASSPPRTSYEQYFGPGTRLTVT.

This clonotype turned up a few times. The chain is built from TRBV28 and TRBJ2-5, with TRBD2 matching 13 bases. The V gene's germline CDR1 is MDHEN and CDR2 SYDVKM. The CDR3 sequence is 15 residues long. The trim removed 3 bases at V and 4 bases at J, leaving 2 bases unmatched. The CDR3 DNA follows: TGTGCCAGCAGTTTGCGGACTAGCGGGGGAGAGACCCAGTACTTC. Translation: CASSLRTSGGETQYF.

V gene TRBV30 combines with J gene TRBJ2-2; no clear D. The CDR3 runs to 12 residues. The germline V gene has CDR1 GTSNPN and CDR2 SVGIG (reference sequence). V lost 5 bases to trimming and J lost 3 bases, with 7 bases between them. The DNA of the CDR3 is TGTGCCTGGTCTTTAGACACCGGGGAGCTGTTTTTT. As protein: CAWSLDTGELFF.

CDR3 loop: CASSRAEGAGGNQPQHF. In nucleotides, the CDR3 is TGTGCCAGCTCACGGGCCGAGGGCGCCGGCGGCAATCAGCCCCAGCATTTT. This chain connects TRBV18 to TRBJ1-5, with D hard to call. Trimming cost V 4 bases and J 2 bases, with 18 bases left between them. The germline CDR1 and CDR2 sequences are KGHSH and LQKENI. The CDR3 covers 17 residues.

This rearrangement joins TRBV2 to TRBJ1-5; D gene ambiguous. The germline V gene encodes CDR1 SNHLY and CDR2 FYNNEI. The CDR3 length is 13 residues. V dropped 5 bases and J dropped 1 base, with 6 bases sitting between them. As DNA, the CDR3 is TGTGCCAGCAGTCGTGGGAGCAATCAGCCCCAGCATTTT. It specifies CASSRGSNQPQHF.

The sample holds a few counts of this clonotype. The chain uses TRBV27 and TRBJ2-7, with 7 bases fitting TRBD2. CDR3 size: 15 residues. V shed 3 bases, J shed 4 bases, and the junction held 9 bases outside the gene matches. Germline CDR1 and CDR2: MNHEY and SMNVEV (reference sequence). This CDR3 reads CASSLGGAGGYEQYF. CDR3 in DNA: TGTGCCAGCAGTTTGGGAGGGGCAGGTGGGTACGAGCAGTACTTC.

This sequence joins TRBV12-3 or TRBV12-4 and TRBJ2-5, with 11 bases fitting TRBD1. V was clipped by 6 bases and J by 4 bases; unmatched bases: 7. This CDR3 comprises 15 residues. The chain's CDR3 is CASRWTGGASETQYF. The CDR3 nucleotides are TGTGCCAGCAGATGGACAGGGGGCGCTTCAGAGACCCAGTACTTC.

The genes are TRBV30 and TRBJ1-1, with D unclear. The CDR3 length is 16 residues. V lost 2 bases and J 1 base, leaving 17 bases between the germline ends. Germline assignment: CDR1 GTSNPN and CDR2 SVGIG (reference sequence). The CDR3 region is CAWSSLSFRQNTEAFF. CDR3 sequence (DNA): TGTGCCTGGAGTTCTTTATCTTTCCGGCAGAACACTGAAGCTTTCTTT.

This clonotype was observed a single time. The J gene is TRBJ1-5, the V gene TRBV7-9, with a tentative D call TRBD1 (6 bases). The germline V gene encodes CDR1 SEHNR and CDR2 FQNEAQ (reference sequence). CDR3 length: 19 amino acids. V was trimmed by 5 bases and J by 2 bases, leaving 25 bases between them. The CDR3 nucleotides read TGTGCCAGCAGCACACCCCAGTCCCGGGGGGCTAGAGGCAATCAGCCCCAGCATTTT. Amino acid sequence: CASSTPQSRGARGNQPQHF.

This sequence joins TRBV28 and TRBJ2-2, with D possibly TRBD1 on 6 matching bases. The CDR3 spans 14 residues. Trimming pared 7 bases from V and 5 bases from J, leaving 14 bases between. Germline V gives CDR1 MDHEN, CDR2 SYDVKM. In DNA, the CDR3 is TGTGCCAGCACCCGGGGACAAGGAACCGGGGAGCTGTTTTTT. It encodes CASTRGQGTGELFF.

The chain uses TRBV15 and TRBJ2-7; D may be TRBD1 or TRBD2 (6 bases each). The CDR3 has 16 residues. Trimming removed 1 base at V and 3 bases at J, with 16 bases between. Germline V gene sequence: CDR1 LNHNV, CDR2 YYDKDF (reference sequence). The CDR3 DNA reads as TGTGCCACCAGCAGAGCGGGGGCCGGACTCATCTACGAGCAGTACTTC. This translates into CATSRAGAGLIYEQYF. Complete variable domain (other parts from reference TRBV15 and TRBJ2-7): DAMVIQNPRYQVTQFGKPVTLSCSQTLNHNVMYWYQQKSSQAPKLLFHYYDKDFNNEADTPDNFQSRRPNTSFCFLDIRSPGLGDTAMYLCATSRAGAGLIYEQYFGPGTRLTVT.

V and J are TRBV15 and TRBJ1-2; D is unclear. The V end lost 0 bases, the J end lost 8 bases, and 13 bases lay between the germline ends. The CDR3 totals 14 residues. Germline assignment: CDR1 LNHNV and CDR2 YYDKDF (reference sequence). The CDR3 protein is CATSRETVDRGYTF. The CDR3 DNA sequence: TGTGCCACCAGCAGAGAAACGGTGGACCGGGGCTACACCTTC.

The rearrangement uses TRBV14 and TRBJ2-1; D might be TRBD1 (6 bases). Germline lookup yields CDR1 SGHDN and CDR2 FVKESK. Deletions cut 0 bases from V and 9 bases from J, with 15 bases between. The CDR3 covers 15 residues. The CDR3 nucleotides read TGTGCCAGCAGCCAAGAGACTGCAAGGGGGAGTGAGCAGTTCTTC. This encodes CASSQETARGSEQFF. Drawing the rest from reference TRBV14 and TRBJ2-1, the complete variable domain is EAGVTQFPSHSVIEKGQTVTLRCDPISGHDNLYWYRRVMGKEIKFLLHFVKESKQDESGMPNNRFLAERTGGTYSTLKVQPAELEDSGVYFCASSQETARGSEQFFGPGTRLTVL.

The chain uses TRBV30 and TRBJ1-1, with D maybe TRBD1 (5 bases). Germline V gene sequence: CDR1 GTSNPN, CDR2 SVGIG (reference sequence). Trimming shortened V by 7 bases and J by 1 base, and 19 bases separated the two germline ends. This CDR3 region has 15 residues. DNA of the CDR3: TGTGCCTACGACCTACAGGACGGTGCGAACACTGAAGCTTTCTTT. Its translation: CAYDLQDGANTEAFF. Looking up the rest from reference TRBV30 and TRBJ1-1 gives the full variable domain: SQTIHQWPATLVQPVGSPLSLECTVEGTSNPNLYWYRQAAGRGLQLLFYSVGIGQISSEVPQNLSASRPQDRQFILSSKKLLLSDSGFYLCAYDLQDGANTEAFFGQGTRLTVV.

The V and J genes are TRBV20-1 and TRBJ2-7, with TRBD2 matching 8 bases. With 3 bases clipped from V and 3 bases from J, the junction kept 4 bases outside the gene matches. From germline, CDR1 is DFQATT and CDR2 SNEGSKA (reference sequence). CDR3 size: 13 residues. The CDR3 DNA reads as TGCAGTGCTAGGGTTAGCGGGATCTACGAGCAGTACTTC. It specifies CSARVSGIYEQYF.

The chain employs TRBV6-2 or TRBV6-3 and TRBJ2-7, with TRBD2 as a possible D gene (6 bases). CDR1 is MNHEY and CDR2 is SVGEGT in the germline V gene. V lost 5 bases, J lost 3 bases, and 20 bases lay in between. CDR3 length: 16 residues. CDR3: CASSDPHGGLGYEQYF. The DNA for the CDR3 is TGTGCCAGCAGTGACCCCCACGGAGGGCTCGGCTACGAGCAGTACTTC.

The chain uses TRBV28 and TRBJ2-1; D uncertain. Trimming left V 6 bases short and J 6 bases short, with 12 bases between. This CDR3 contains 13 residues. Per the germline V gene, CDR1 is MDHEN and CDR2 is SYDVKM. CDR3 region: CASSPVRVNEQFF. The CDR3 nucleotides read TGTGCCAGCAGCCCAGTTCGGGTCAATGAGCAGTTCTTC.

CDR3 residues: CSAHWIEADTQYF. In DNA form, the CDR3 reads TGCAGCGCGCACTGGATAGAGGCAGATACGCAGTATTTT. The chain employs TRBV20-1 and TRBJ2-3, with D hard to call. This CDR3 has 13 amino acids. Germline lookup yields CDR1 DFQATT and CDR2 SNEGSKA (reference sequence).

The chain combines TRBV5-1 with TRBJ2-7; the D gene could be TRBD1 or TRBD2 (5 bases each). Trimming removed 6 bases from V and 4 bases from J, with 17 bases in between. The CDR3 spans 14 residues. CDR1 is SGHRS and CDR2 is YFSETQ in the germline V gene. The CDR3 here is CASKLWQGEYEQYF. As DNA, the CDR3 is TGCGCCAGCAAGTTGTGGCAGGGAGAATACGAGCAGTACTTC. Complete variable domain (other parts from reference TRBV5-1 and TRBJ2-7): KAGVTQTPRYLIKTRGQQVTLSCSPISGHRSVSWYQQTPGQGLQFLFEYFSETQRNKGNFPGRFSGRQFSNSRSEMNVSTLELGDSALYLCASKLWQGEYEQYFGPGTRLTVT.

The J gene is TRBJ2-7, the V gene TRBV2; weak D call: TRBD2 (6 bases). The germline V and J ends were trimmed by 4 bases and 7 bases, with 14 bases remaining between them. The CDR3 loop spans 13 amino acids. Germline lookup yields CDR1 SNHLY and CDR2 FYNNEI. The CDR3, as DNA: TGTGCCAGCAGTGGTCGGGAGACGGAGGAGCAGTACTTC. Encoded protein: CASSGRETEEQYF.

This chain joins TRBV3-1 and TRBJ2-1; 7 bases fit TRBD2. The CDR3 runs 19 residues. Looked up from germline, CDR1 is LGHDT and CDR2 is YNNKEL (reference sequence). The J segment lost 4 bases and the V segment lost 1 base, leaving 16 bases of the junction unmatched. Written as DNA, the CDR3 is TGTGCCAGCAGCCAAGGTTTGGCGGGAGCGCTTATAACTTACAATGAGCAGTTCTTC. It encodes CASSQGLAGALITYNEQFF.

This chain connects TRBV12-3 or TRBV12-4 to TRBJ2-5; 10 bases are a match to TRBD2. The J segment lost 5 bases and the V segment lost 8 bases, leaving 8 bases of the junction unmatched. This CDR3 comprises 14 residues. The DNA for the CDR3 is TGTGCCAGCGGCCAGCGGGAGGGTGGCGAGACCCAGTACTTC. Its protein product is CASGQREGGETQYF.

This clonotype was seen a single time. This rearrangement joins TRBV12-3 or TRBV12-4 to TRBJ2-7; 13 positions match TRBD2. The CDR3 has 19 amino acids. With V trimmed by 4 bases and J by 0 bases, 12 bases remained unmatched. For the CDR3, the DNA is TGTGCCAGCAGTTCGTCCGGGACTAGCGGGAAAATTAACTCCTACGAGCAGTACTTC. As protein: CASSSSGTSGKINSYEQYF.

The rearrangement links TRBV7-9 to TRBJ1-2; no firm D call. Germline-derived CDR1 and CDR2 are SEHNR and FQNEAQ (reference sequence). The V end lost 1 base, the J end lost 7 bases, and 4 bases lay between the germline ends. This CDR3 comprises 11 residues. CDR3 bases: TGTGCCAGCAGCTTAGAAGTTGGCTACACCTTC. Its protein is CASSLEVGYTF.

The chain combines TRBV20-1 with TRBJ2-7, with unresolved D. The length of the CDR3 is 12 residues. Trimming took off 5 bases at V and 2 bases at J, with 10 bases between the two ends. Germline CDR1 reads DFQATT; CDR2 reads SNEGSKA (reference sequence). The CDR3 DNA is TGCAGTGCTCTTAAGGGAACCTACGAGCAGTACTTC. Translated, it gives CSALKGTYEQYF.